This entry is about one TCR beta chain. Its antigen is not known. Staining for CD45RO/CCR7/CD25/CD127/CD95/CD27 allowed sorting of CD4+ naive, central memory, regulatory and stem cell-like memory cells. Every bit of the isolated RNA underwent reverse transcription, so sequencing read expressed TCRB transcripts. Naive, central memory and regulatory T cell samples produced a mean of approximately 3.5 million reads. TCRdb's table, derived via immunoSEQ multiplex PCR, lists solely in-frame clones and lacks some. Among 200,000 to 250,000 clones listed, about 15% were seen once. This CDR3 is built from 14 residues. This entry comes from a study of beta chain features in type 1 diabetes. Study overall: The examined sorted cells totaled about 98 million across samples. Broader study findings: A greater similarity of naive, central memory and Treg TCRB repertoires was seen among patients than among healthy donors. There was a moderate but significant shortening of TCRB CDR3s in all four CD4+ subsets of Type 1 diabetes patients.

The clonotype was recovered from a man aged 25 to 45 with type 1 diabetes. The gene calls are TRBV21-1 and TRBJ2-1; TRBD2 was called by the table and not checked on the DNA. TRBV21-1 is a documented pseudogene. The specimen sequenced was naive CD4+ T cells from blood. The CDR3 loop reads CASSNDWPRNEQFF. The CDR3 region has the DNA TGTGCCAGCAGCAACGACTGGCCCCGCAATGAGCAGTTCTTC.